What follows describes a single TCR beta chain. V was pared by 0 bases and J by 5 bases, with 3 bases of the junction left unmatched. Germline lookup yields CDR1 MNHNY and CDR2 SVGAGI (reference sequence). This CDR3 is built from 15 residues. This sample is part of a study of technical replicates of blood from a few donors. The assay was immunoSEQ multiplex PCR, and TCRdb's table has in-frame clones only and misses some. The data hold roughly 15,000 clones, with more than 75% observed a single time. The source material was PBMCs. The J gene is TRBJ2-2, the V gene TRBV6-6; the match to TRBD2 covers 7 bases. This TCR was sampled from a human donor in good health. Here the CDR3 reads CASSYSLSGTGELFF. DNA of the CDR3: TGTGCCAGCAGTTACTCCCTTAGCGGGACCGGGGAGCTGTTTTTT.